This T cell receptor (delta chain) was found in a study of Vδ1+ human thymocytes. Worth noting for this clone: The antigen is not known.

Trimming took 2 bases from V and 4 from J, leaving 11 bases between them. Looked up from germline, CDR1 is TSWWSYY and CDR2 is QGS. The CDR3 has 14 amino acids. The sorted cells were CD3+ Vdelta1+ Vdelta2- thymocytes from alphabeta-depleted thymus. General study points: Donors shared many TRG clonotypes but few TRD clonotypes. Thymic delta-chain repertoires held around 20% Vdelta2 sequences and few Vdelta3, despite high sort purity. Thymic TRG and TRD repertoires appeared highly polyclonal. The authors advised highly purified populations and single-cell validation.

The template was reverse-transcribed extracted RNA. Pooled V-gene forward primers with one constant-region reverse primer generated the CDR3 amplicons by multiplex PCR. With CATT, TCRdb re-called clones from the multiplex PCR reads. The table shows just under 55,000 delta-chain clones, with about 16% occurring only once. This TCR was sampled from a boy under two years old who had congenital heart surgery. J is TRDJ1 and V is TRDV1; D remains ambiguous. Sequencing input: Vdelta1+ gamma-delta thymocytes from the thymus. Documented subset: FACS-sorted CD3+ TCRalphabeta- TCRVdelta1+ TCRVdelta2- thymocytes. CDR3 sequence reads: CALGENPLFDKLIF. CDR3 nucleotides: TGTGCTCTTGGGGAAAATCCCTTATTCGATAAACTCATCTTT.